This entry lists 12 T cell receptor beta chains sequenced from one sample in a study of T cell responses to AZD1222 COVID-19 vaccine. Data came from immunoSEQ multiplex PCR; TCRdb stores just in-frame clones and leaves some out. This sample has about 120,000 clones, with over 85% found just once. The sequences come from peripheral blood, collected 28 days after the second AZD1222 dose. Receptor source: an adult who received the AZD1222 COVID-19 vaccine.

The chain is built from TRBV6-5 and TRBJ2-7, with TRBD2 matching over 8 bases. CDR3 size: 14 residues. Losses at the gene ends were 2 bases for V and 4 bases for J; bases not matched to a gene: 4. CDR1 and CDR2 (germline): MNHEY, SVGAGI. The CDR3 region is CASSYKAGVYEQYF. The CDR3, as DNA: TGTGCCAGCAGTTACAAAGCGGGGGTATACGAGCAGTACTTC.

This CDR3 reads CASNTAMNTEAFF. As DNA, the CDR3 is TGTGCCAGCAATACAGCCATGAACACTGAAGCTTTCTTT. The chain uses TRBV25-1 and TRBJ1-1; D remains unclear. The V gene lost 7 bases and the J gene lost 0 bases, with 9 bases spanning the gap. This CDR3 comprises 13 residues. The germline CDR1 and CDR2 sequences are MGHDK and SYGVNS.

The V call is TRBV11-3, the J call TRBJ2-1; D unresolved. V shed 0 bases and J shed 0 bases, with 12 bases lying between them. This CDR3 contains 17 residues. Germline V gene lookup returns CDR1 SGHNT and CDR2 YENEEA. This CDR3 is CASSLDLTLSSYNEQFF. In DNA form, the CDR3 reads TGTGCCAGCAGCTTAGATCTGACCTTAAGCTCCTACAATGAGCAGTTCTTC.

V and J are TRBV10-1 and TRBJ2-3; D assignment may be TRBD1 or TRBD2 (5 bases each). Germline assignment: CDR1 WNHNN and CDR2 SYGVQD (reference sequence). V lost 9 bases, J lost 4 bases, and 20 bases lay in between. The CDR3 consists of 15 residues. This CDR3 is CARSQGTCTADTQYF. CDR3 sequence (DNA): TGCGCCAGATCCCAAGGGACCTGCACTGCAGATACGCAGTATTTT.

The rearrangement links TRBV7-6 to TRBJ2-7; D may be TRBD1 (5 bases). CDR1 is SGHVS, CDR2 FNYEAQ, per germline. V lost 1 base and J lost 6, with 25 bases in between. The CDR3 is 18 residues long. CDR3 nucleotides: TGTGCCAGCAGCTTAGTTAAGGGGTTGGGCTCCCCCCATCTCGAGCAGTACTTC. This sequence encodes CASSLVKGLGSPHLEQYF.

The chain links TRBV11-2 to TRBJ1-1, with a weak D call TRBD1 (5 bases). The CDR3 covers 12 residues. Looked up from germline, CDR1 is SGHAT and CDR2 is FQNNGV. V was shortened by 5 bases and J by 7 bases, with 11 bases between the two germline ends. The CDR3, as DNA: TGTGCCAGCAGCCCAGGGTATGTTGAAGCTTTCTTT. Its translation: CASSPGYVEAFF.

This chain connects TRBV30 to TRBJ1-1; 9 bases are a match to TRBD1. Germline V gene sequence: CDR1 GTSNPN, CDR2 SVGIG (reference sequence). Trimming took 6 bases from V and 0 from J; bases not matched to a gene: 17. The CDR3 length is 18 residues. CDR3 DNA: TGTGCCTGTCTGACAGGGGGTTCCACCCGTCCCATGAACACTGAAGCTTTCTTT. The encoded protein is CACLTGGSTRPMNTEAFF. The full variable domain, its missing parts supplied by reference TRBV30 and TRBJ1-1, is SQTIHQWPATLVQPVGSPLSLECTVEGTSNPNLYWYRQAAGRGLQLLFYSVGIGQISSEVPQNLSASRPQDRQFILSSKKLLLSDSGFYLCACLTGGSTRPMNTEAFFGQGTRLTVV.

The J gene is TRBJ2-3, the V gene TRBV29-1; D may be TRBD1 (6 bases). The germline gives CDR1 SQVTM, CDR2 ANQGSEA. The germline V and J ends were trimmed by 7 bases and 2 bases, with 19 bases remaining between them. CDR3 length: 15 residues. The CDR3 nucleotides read TGCAGCGGAGGGTGGGGGCTCCCCTACACAGATACGCAGTATTTT. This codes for CSGGWGLPYTDTQYF.

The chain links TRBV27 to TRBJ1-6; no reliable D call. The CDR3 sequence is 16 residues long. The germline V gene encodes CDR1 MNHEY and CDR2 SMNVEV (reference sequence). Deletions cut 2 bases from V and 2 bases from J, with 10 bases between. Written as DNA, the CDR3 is TGTGCCAGCAGTTTAGGGGTGGATCCCTATAATTCACCCCTCCACTTT. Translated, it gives CASSLGVDPYNSPLHF.

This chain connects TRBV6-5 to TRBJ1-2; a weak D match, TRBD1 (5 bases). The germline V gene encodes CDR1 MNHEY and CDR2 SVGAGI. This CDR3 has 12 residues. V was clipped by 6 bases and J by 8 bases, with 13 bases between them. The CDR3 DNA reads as TGTGCCAGCAGCCTTGACAGAATCGGCTACACCTTC. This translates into CASSLDRIGYTF.

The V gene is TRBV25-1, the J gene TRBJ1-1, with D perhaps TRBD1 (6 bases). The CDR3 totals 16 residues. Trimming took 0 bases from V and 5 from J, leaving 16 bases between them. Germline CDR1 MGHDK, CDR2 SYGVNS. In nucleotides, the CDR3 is TGTGCCAGCAGTGAATATTACGGGGGCCTAGGGACTGAAGCTTTCTTT. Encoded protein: CASSEYYGGLGTEAFF.

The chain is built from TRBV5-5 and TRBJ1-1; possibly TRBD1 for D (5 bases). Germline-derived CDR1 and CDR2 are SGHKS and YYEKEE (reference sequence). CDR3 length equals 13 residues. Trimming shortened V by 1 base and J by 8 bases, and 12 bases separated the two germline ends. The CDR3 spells CASSLNPGGEAFF. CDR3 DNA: TGTGCCAGCAGCTTGAACCCGGGGGGAGAAGCTTTCTTT. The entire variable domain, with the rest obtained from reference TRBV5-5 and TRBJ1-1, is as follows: DAGVTQSPTHLIKTRGQQVTLRCSPISGHKSVSWYQQVLGQGPQFIFQYYEKEERGRGNFPDRFSARQFPNYSSELNVNALLLGDSALYLCASSLNPGGEAFFGQGTRLTVV.